The 13 T cell receptor beta chains below come from one sample, sequenced in a study of blood T cells in healthy people across ages. The second PCR ran roughly 6 to 11 cycles with a sample-barcoded 5' primer and J-beta primers. TCRdb ran MiXCR on the 5' RACE reads and lists one entry per CDR3 protein. The sample contains around 800,000 distinct CDR3 sequences, more than 25% of which appear only once. In addition, the sample was reused for a study of T cells of mothers and their children.

Sequences were obtained from blood. The receptors were gathered from a boy aged 5-17 years in good health.

This sequence joins TRBV27 and TRBJ2-7; D not certain. The length of the CDR3 is 14 residues. Per the germline V gene, CDR1 is MNHEY and CDR2 is SMNVEV (reference sequence). V gave up 2 bases and J gave up 7 bases, with 15 bases separating them. The CDR3 reads CASSLQPGAREQYF. CDR3 sequence (DNA): TGTGCCAGCAGTTTACAACCGGGCGCCCGGGAGCAGTACTTC.

This clonotype has a handful of counts. V is TRBV30 and J is TRBJ2-4, with 8 bases that match TRBD1. The germline CDR1 and CDR2 sequences are GTSNPN and SVGIG (reference sequence). The CDR3 runs 11 residues. V was pared by 5 bases and J by 11 bases, with 5 bases of the junction left unmatched. Here the CDR3 reads CAWGQGTVQYF. Written as DNA, the CDR3 is TGTGCCTGGGGACAGGGAACTGTTCAGTACTTC. Variable domain in full (rest from reference TRBV30 and TRBJ2-4): SQTIHQWPATLVQPVGSPLSLECTVEGTSNPNLYWYRQAAGRGLQLLFYSVGIGQISSEVPQNLSASRPQDRQFILSSKKLLLSDSGFYLCAWGQGTVQYFGAGTRLSVL.

V and J are TRBV5-1 and TRBJ1-1; tentative D call: TRBD1 (6 bases). The V gene lost 4 bases and the J gene lost 4 bases, with 14 bases spanning the gap. CDR3 length equals 14 residues. Germline assignment: CDR1 SGHRS and CDR2 YFSETQ. In DNA form, the CDR3 reads TGCGCCAGCAGCAATCAGGGGAGAGGCACTGAAGCTTTCTTT. Its protein is CASSNQGRGTEAFF.

This chain joins TRBV10-2 and TRBJ2-7; tentatively, D is TRBD1 (5 bases). This CDR3 is 13 amino acids long. V shed 8 bases and J shed 1 base, with 12 bases lying between them. Germline lookup yields CDR1 WSHSY and CDR2 SAAADI. In DNA, the CDR3 is TGCGCCAGCCGAGACCCAGGGTCCTACGAGCAGTACTTC. Protein product: CASRDPGSYEQYF.

To note about this clonotype: One junction end does not reproduce the germline sequence, and a read error may be involved. The chain is built from TRBV10-3 and TRBJ1-4, with D maybe TRBD1 (6 bases). Per germline, CDR1 ENHRY and CDR2 SYGVKD. This CDR3 contains 13 residues. The CDR3 nucleotides read TGTGCCATCGGTGGGGGGCAGAATGAAAAACAGTTTTTT. This gives the protein CAIGGGQNEKQFF.

There are a few counts of this clonotype. This rearrangement joins TRBV20-1 to TRBJ2-1; 7 bases are shared with TRBD2. This CDR3 has 13 residues. Germline CDR1 reads DFQATT; CDR2 reads SNEGSKA (reference sequence). The CDR3 DNA is TGCAGCGGGACGGGGGGCTCCTACAATGAGCAGTTCTTC. Translation gives CSGTGGSYNEQFF.

This clonotype appeared many times. The gene calls are TRBV10-3 and TRBJ2-5; D possibly uses TRBD1 or TRBD2 (5 bases each). The CDR3 is made up of 13 amino acids. The V gene's germline CDR1 is ENHRY and CDR2 SYGVKD. Trimming took 11 bases from V and 2 from J, leaving 15 bases between them. CDR3 coding DNA: TGTGCCTTGGCCCGGGGCGATCAAGAGACCCAGTACTTC. Its translation is CALARGDQETQYF.

In its sample, this clonotype was seen once. V gene TRBV29-1 combines with J gene TRBJ2-3, with D possibly called TRBD1 or TRBD2 (6 bases each). CDR3 length: 14 residues. The V and J ends lost 7 bases and 0 bases respectively, with 14 bases between them. The germline V gene encodes CDR1 SQVTM and CDR2 ANQGSEA. The CDR3 reads CSAIKGGSTDTQYF. CDR3 bases: TGCAGCGCAATAAAGGGGGGAAGCACAGATACGCAGTATTTT.

At least ten counts were recorded for this clonotype. V and J are TRBV20-1 and TRBJ1-4; D is unclear. CDR1 is DFQATT, CDR2 SNEGSKA, per germline (reference sequence). V lost 1 base and J 5 bases, leaving 5 bases between the germline ends. The CDR3 extends over 12 amino acids. The CDR3 here is CSARGTNEKLFF. As DNA, the CDR3 is TGCAGTGCTAGAGGGACGAATGAAAAACTGTTTTTT.

The sample holds a few counts of this clonotype. V usage is TRBV24-1 and J usage is TRBJ2-5; 8 positions match TRBD2. Trimming at V came to 7 bases and at J to 3 bases, leaving 3 bases not matched to a gene. The CDR3 has 13 residues. CDR1 KGHDR and CDR2 SFDVKD come from the germline V gene. CDR3 sequence: CATRRAGEETQYF. Written as DNA, the CDR3 is TGTGCCACCAGAAGAGCGGGGGAAGAGACCCAGTACTTC.

The V and J genes are TRBV5-1 and TRBJ2-6; possible D gene TRBD1, 6 bases. The CDR3 is 14 residues long. CDR1 and CDR2 from the germline V gene are SGHRS and YFSETQ. The ends were cut back, 7 bases at V and 4 bases at J, with 12 bases in the middle. The CDR3 coding sequence is TGCGCCAGCGGATCCGGGACAGGGGCCAACGTCCTGACTTTC. Encoded protein: CASGSGTGANVLTF.

The chain has TRBV6-5 and TRBJ2-3, with TRBD2 identical over 11 bases. Per the germline V gene, CDR1 is MNHEY and CDR2 is SVGAGI. J lost 2 bases, V lost 2 bases, and 15 bases had no gene match. This CDR3 spans 20 amino acids. The CDR3 here is CASSYPLAGGPYTLTDTQYF. In DNA, the CDR3 is TGTGCCAGCAGTTACCCCCTAGCGGGGGGACCGTACACACTCACAGATACGCAGTATTTT.

The rearrangement joins TRBV29-1 to TRBJ2-5; D is unclear. Germline CDR1 reads SQVTM; CDR2 reads ANQGSEA. V was pared by 8 bases and J by 2 bases, with 12 bases between. CDR3 size: 12 residues. CDR3 amino acids: CSPRSIQETQYF. The CDR3 coding sequence is TGCAGCCCAAGGTCGATTCAAGAGACCCAGTACTTC.